Listed below are T cell receptor beta chains from one sample, sequenced in a study of PD-1 blockade in classical Hodgkin lymphoma. TCRdb's table, derived via immunoSEQ multiplex PCR, lists solely in-frame clones and lacks some. This sample has about 26,000 clones, with 67% found just once. The specimen comprised peripheral blood mononuclear cells (PBMCs), sampled before the second cycle of nivolumab. Every receptor here comes from a human donor with classical Hodgkin lymphoma. Both conserved end residues are part of each CDR3.

j_gene | v_gene | CDR3aa
TRBJ2-5 | TRBV5-3 | CASKARGAQETQYF
TRBJ1-2 | TRBV28 | CASSLPANYGYTF
TRBJ1-1 | TRBV19 | CASNPPGAVVTEAFF
TRBJ2-5 | TRBV7-9 | CASSLRRPLGEETQYF
TRBJ2-1 | TRBV7-2 | CASSLGGRTVTGEQFF
TRBJ1-3 | TRBV10-3 | CAISEFGPSGMSGNTIYF
TRBJ2-7 | TRBV15 | CATSRPPGYEQYF
TRBJ1-2 | TRBV6-5 | CASSYQVEPNYGYTF
TRBJ2-2 | TRBV11-2 | CASSAARLERTGELFF
TRBJ2-3 | TRBV7-7 | CASSSGRGLGTDTQYF
TRBJ1-5 | TRBV6-1 | CASAGTGNQPQHF
TRBJ2-1 | TRBV7-3 | CASSLTGDFFGQFF
TRBJ2-5 | TRBV6-5 | CASSYSGGAGETQYF
TRBJ2-1 | TRBV4-3 | CASSQLGLGSSYNEQFF
TRBJ1-5 | TRBV28 | CASSWGVDQPQHF
TRBJ1-5 | TRBV19 | CASSVDSSPNQPQHF
TRBJ2-7 | TRBV19 | CASTAPGGGLTYEQYF
TRBJ1-1 | TRBV5-4 | CASSPTGYTEAFF
TRBJ2-7 | TRBV28 | CASSLSTGLNEQYF
TRBJ1-1 | TRBV6-5 | CASSYSGPMNTEAFF
TRBJ1-6 | TRBV18 | CASSTTRQTYNSPLHF
TRBJ1-3 | TRBV6-1 | CASSAPGTGNTIYF
TRBJ1-1 | TRBV5-6 | CASRYQGVNTEAFF
TRBJ1-5 | TRBV28 | CASKVQGGNQPQHF
TRBJ1-2 | TRBV30 | CAWLSGTGGPFNYGYTF
TRBJ2-1 | TRBV6-5 | CASSYKRGSGNEQFF
TRBJ1-2 | TRBV20-1 | CSPPDYGYTF
TRBJ2-7 | TRBV28 | CASTSRSSKSGEQYF
TRBJ2-3 | TRBV7-2 | CASSSDRGGVDTQYF
TRBJ2-5 | TRBV13 | CASSGRGEAAQETQYF
TRBJ2-7 | TRBV5-1 | CASSLAGTGGYEQYF
TRBJ2-7 | TRBV6-1 | CASSPGTHYEQYF
TRBJ1-4 | TRBV6-1 | CASSDGRVGEKLFF
TRBJ2-4 | TRBV18 | CASSPLRGQSLRGDKNIQYF
TRBJ2-3 | TRBV5-6 | CASRLLGGQGTDTQYF
TRBJ2-7 | TRBV4-3 | CASSQERGEQYF
TRBJ2-3 | TRBV5-6 | CASSSHGVDTQYF
TRBJ1-4 | TRBV5-1 | CASTRGRGDEKLFF
TRBJ2-7 | TRBV4-2 | CASSQQAGTSGTLYSYEQYF
TRBJ1-6 | TRBV4-3 | CASSQGTGVGNSPLHF
TRBJ1-5 | TRBV28 | CASSLPGNGQPQHF
TRBJ1-2 | TRBV29-1 | CSGGQGAAGYTF
TRBJ2-1 | TRBV29-1 | CSVEEQGSEQFF
TRBJ2-2 | TRBV10-1 | CASSRDSANTGELFF
TRBJ1-2 | TRBV4-3 | CASSQDLNYGYTF
TRBJ1-2 | TRBV19 | CASSTTWTGVYGYTF
TRBJ2-2 | TRBV1 | CTSSQDCNLSGSGPSNTGELFF
TRBJ1-1 | TRBV28 | CASSLIITEAFF
TRBJ1-1 | TRBV10-1 | CASRLADRGLDAYTEAFF
TRBJ2-7 | TRBV21-1 | CASSKRPDRNYEQYF
TRBJ2-3 | TRBV11-2 | CASSLDPFTGGTDTQYF
TRBJ2-3 | TRBV5-1 | CASSSDSLSTDTQYF